The 17 T cell receptor beta chains below come from one sample, sequenced in a study of PD-1 blockade in classical Hodgkin lymphoma. Time point indicated: cycle 4 day 1 (C4D1), after less than 7 weeks of nivolumab. With no exception, relapse followed autologous stem cell transplantation in all patients, and brentuximab vedotin exposure varied. The assay was immunoSEQ multiplex PCR, and TCRdb's table has in-frame clones only and misses some. The table lists approximately 29,000 clones, roughly 87% of them singletons. This specimen consisted of peripheral blood mononuclear cells (PBMCs), obtained before the fourth cycle of nivolumab. These receptors were collected from a human donor with classical Hodgkin lymphoma.

J is TRBJ2-1 and V is TRBV6-4; TRBD1 matches 11 bases. The CDR3 totals 15 residues. CDR1 and CDR2 (germline): MRHNA, SNTAGT. V gave up 5 bases and J gave up 8 bases; unmatched junction bases: 8. The CDR3 reads CASSPGTGGVDEQFF. The CDR3 DNA reads as TGTGCCAGCAGTCCCGGGACAGGGGGGGTCGATGAGCAGTTCTTC.

The chain links TRBV19 to TRBJ2-3; TRBD2 might be the D (5 bases). CDR3 length equals 15 residues. CDR1 is LNHDA and CDR2 is SQIVND in the germline V gene (reference sequence). V was clipped by 6 bases and J by 1 base, with 14 bases between them. The CDR3 spells CASRDSWGGTDTQYF. In DNA, the CDR3 is TGTGCCAGTAGGGACTCTTGGGGAGGCACAGATACGCAGTATTTT. Using reference TRBV19 and TRBJ2-3 for the parts outside the CDR3, the full variable domain is DGGITQSPKYLFRKEGQNVTLSCEQNLNHDAMYWYRQDPGQGLRLIYYSQIVNDFQKGDIAEGYSVSREKKESFPLTVTSAQKNPTAFYLCASRDSWGGTDTQYFGPGTRLTVL.

The rearrangement uses TRBV19 and TRBJ2-1; D could derive from TRBD1 or TRBD2 (5 bases each). With 5 bases removed from V and 2 bases from J, the gap between germline ends came to 22 bases. The CDR3 loop spans 18 amino acids. CDR1 is LNHDA, CDR2 SQIVND, per germline (reference sequence). CDR3 DNA: TGTGCCAGTAGTCACATATCGACCAGACCGGGACCCTACAATGAGCAGTTCTTC. Its protein is CASSHISTRPGPYNEQFF.

This sequence joins TRBV11-2 and TRBJ1-2; 11 bases line up with TRBD1. This CDR3 is 15 amino acids long. In germline, CDR1 is SGHAT, CDR2 FQNNGV. V gave up 5 bases and J gave up 6 bases; unmatched junction bases: 8. CDR3 sequence reads: CASSRDRGAGNGYTF. For the CDR3, the DNA is TGTGCCAGCAGCCGGGACAGGGGGGCAGGGAATGGCTACACCTTC.

V usage is TRBV6-5 and J usage is TRBJ2-1; 13 bases agree with TRBD2. V was pared by 2 bases and J by 9 bases, with 4 bases of the junction left unmatched. The germline CDR1 and CDR2 sequences are MNHEY and SVGAGI. The CDR3 consists of 15 residues. DNA of the CDR3: TGTGCCAGCAGTTACCAACTAGCGGGGGGGCGTGAGCAGTTCTTC. It encodes CASSYQLAGGREQFF.

This chain uses TRBV18 with TRBJ2-3; tentatively, D is TRBD2 (7 bases). Trimming shortened V by 2 bases and J by 3 bases, and 15 bases separated the two germline ends. The CDR3 is 16 residues long. Germline V gene data show CDR1 as KGHSH and CDR2 as LQKENI. The CDR3 nucleotides are TGTGCCAGCTCACCAAATGTGGGGGGGGCGACAGATACGCAGTATTTT. It codes for CASSPNVGGATDTQYF.

The V and J genes are TRBV7-9 and TRBJ1-4; D is undetermined. Trimming removed 1 base from V and 3 bases from J, with 12 bases in between. The CDR3 length is 16 residues. The germline V gene has CDR1 SEHNR and CDR2 FQNEAQ (reference sequence). For the CDR3, the DNA is TGTGCCAGCAGCTTAGGCCGGAATCTGGCTAATGAAAAACTGTTTTTT. This encodes CASSLGRNLANEKLFF.

Only a few counts were recorded for this clone. The rearrangement links TRBV13 to TRBJ2-2, with a possible D match to TRBD2 (6 bases). This CDR3 comprises 15 residues. V gave up 6 bases and J gave up 6 bases, with 17 bases separating them. Germline CDR1 reads PRHDT; CDR2 reads FYEKMQ (reference sequence). The CDR3 reads CASSGGQVAPGELFF. CDR3 coding DNA: TGTGCCAGCAGTGGAGGGCAGGTAGCCCCCGGGGAGCTGTTTTTT.

CDR3 coding DNA: TGTGCCAGTAGCTTCCAGGACACTAGCACAGATACGCAGTATTTT. Translated, it gives CASSFQDTSTDTQYF. The V and J genes are TRBV19 and TRBJ2-3, with a weak D call TRBD1 (5 bases). V lost 6 bases to trimming and J lost 0 bases, with 13 bases between them. The CDR3 covers 15 residues. The germline CDR1 and CDR2 sequences are LNHDA and SQIVND (reference sequence).

The gene calls are TRBV4-1 and TRBJ2-5; D is unclear. Judging by the DNA end, TRBJ2-7 fits better; the J call may be wrong. The length of the CDR3 is 11 residues. Germline V gene sequence: CDR1 MGHRA, CDR2 YSYEKL. The CDR3 DNA reads as TGCGCCAGCAGCCCTTCATACGAGCAGTACTTC. Its translation is CASSPSYEQYF.

This sequence joins TRBV19 and TRBJ2-4, with 7 bases that match TRBD1. This CDR3 has 15 amino acids. With 5 bases clipped from V and 6 bases from J, the junction kept 10 bases outside the gene matches. The germline V gene has CDR1 LNHDA and CDR2 SQIVND (reference sequence). DNA of the CDR3: TGTGCCAGTAGTCCCTTAGCCGGGACAGTAAACATTCAGTACTTC. Translated, it gives CASSPLAGTVNIQYF.

The CDR3 DNA reads TGTGCCAGCAGCTTAACAACTACAGGGGAAGCTTTCTTT. Its protein product is CASSLTTTGEAFF. This chain joins TRBV7-3 and TRBJ1-1; TRBD1 is a possible D gene (6 bases). The CDR3 contains 13 residues. Germline-derived CDR1 and CDR2 are SGHTA and FQGTGA. The V end lost 0 bases, the J end lost 8 bases, and 10 bases lay between the germline ends.

V and J are TRBV7-2 and TRBJ2-1; D possibly corresponds to TRBD2 (6 bases). Germline CDR1 is SGHTA and CDR2 is FQGNSA. There are 15 residues in the CDR3. The V and J ends lost 1 base and 0 bases respectively, with 7 bases between them. The CDR3 loop is CASSLGSGSYNEQFF. The CDR3 DNA reads as TGTGCCAGCAGCTTAGGTAGCGGCTCCTACAATGAGCAGTTCTTC. The variable domain in full, with the rest retrieved from reference TRBV7-2 and TRBJ2-1, is GAGVSQSPSNKVTEKGKDVELRCDPISGHTALYWYRQSLGQGLEFLIYFQGNSAPDKSGLPSDRFSAERTGGSVSTLTIQRTQQEDSAVYLCASSLGSGSYNEQFFGPGTRLTVL.

This chain uses TRBV14 with TRBJ2-1; no firm D call. The V gene's germline CDR1 is SGHDN and CDR2 FVKESK. V lost 4 bases and J 3 bases, leaving 10 bases between the germline ends. This CDR3 has 14 amino acids. The CDR3 coding sequence is TGTGCCAGCAGCCCGCGGAGCAACTACAATGAGCAGTTCTTC. Its protein is CASSPRSNYNEQFF.

The table lists this clone with a few counts. The CDR3 protein is CASSPAAGSNEKLFF. DNA of the CDR3: TGTGCCAGCAGTCCTGCCGCCGGGTCAAATGAAAAACTGTTTTTT. This rearrangement joins TRBV28 to TRBJ1-4; D is unresolved. The CDR3 totals 15 residues. Deletions cut 5 bases from V and 5 bases from J, with 15 bases between. Germline loops: CDR1 MDHEN, CDR2 SYDVKM.

The CDR3 DNA is TGTGCCAGCAGCTCCCGGGGCTTGAACACTGAAGCTTTCTTT. Translating gives CASSSRGLNTEAFF. This chain links TRBV11-1 with TRBJ1-1, with D possibly matching TRBD1 (5 bases). CDR1 SGHAT and CDR2 FQDESV come from the germline V gene (reference sequence). Trimming took 4 bases from V and 0 from J, leaving 9 bases between them. The CDR3 spans 14 residues.

The chain combines TRBV7-2 with TRBJ2-4, with 10 bases that match TRBD2. CDR3 length equals 17 residues. V shed 1 base, J shed 7 bases, and the junction held 10 bases outside the gene matches. CDR1 and CDR2 from the germline V gene are SGHTA and FQGNSA. The CDR3 DNA sequence: TGTGCCAGCAGCTTAGTTCATAGCGGGGGGCAAAAGAACATTCAGTACTTC. Encoded protein: CASSLVHSGGQKNIQYF.